The 16 T cell receptor beta chains below come from one sample, sequenced in a study of T cell repertoires in cytomegalovirus infection. A single record per CDR3 protein comes from TCRdb applying MiXCR to the reads. This sample carries hundreds of thousands of distinct CDR3 sequences, approximately 32% of them seen once, and the ten largest clones take approximately 13%. Sequencing was carried out using PBMCs. The receptor set was obtained from a human donor in good health (CMV status not recorded). Some clones in this sample may be carry-over from other donors' samples.

The chain has TRBV12-3 or TRBV12-4 and TRBJ2-5; TRBD1 or TRBD2 may be the D gene (6 bases each). The CDR3 length is 16 residues. The germline V and J ends were trimmed by 3 bases and 5 bases, with 19 bases remaining between them. DNA for the CDR3: TGTGCCAGCAGTTTGGGCAGGGGAGGCGGGAAGGAGACCCAGTACTTC. Translation gives CASSLGRGGGKETQYF.

The V gene is TRBV5-1, the J gene TRBJ1-1; 7 bases align to TRBD1. V was pared by 5 bases and J by 1 base, with 5 bases of the junction left unmatched. The germline gives CDR1 SGHRS, CDR2 YFSETQ. The CDR3 sequence is 14 residues long. The CDR3 DNA reads TGCGCCAGCAGAGGGGACAGCCAGAACACTGAAGCTTTCTTT. Translated, it gives CASRGDSQNTEAFF.

This clonotype was found a few times. The rearrangement links TRBV7-2 to TRBJ2-5; weak D call: TRBD2 (7 bases). Germline lookup yields CDR1 SGHTA and CDR2 FQGNSA. This CDR3 is 15 amino acids long. The ends were cut back, 2 bases at V and 2 bases at J, with 12 bases in the middle. This CDR3 is CASSLNGGRQETQYF. The DNA of the CDR3 is TGTGCCAGCAGCTTAAACGGGGGGCGGCAAGAGACCCAGTACTTC.

This clonotype appeared many times. The V and J genes are TRBV7-2 and TRBJ2-5; TRBD2 aligns across 11 bases. This CDR3 is 16 amino acids long. CDR1 SGHTA and CDR2 FQGNSA come from the germline V gene. With 1 base clipped from V and 1 base from J, the junction kept 2 bases outside the gene matches. CDR3 region: CASSLGLAGIQETQYF. CDR3 nucleotide sequence: TGTGCCAGCAGCTTAGGACTAGCGGGGATCCAAGAGACCCAGTACTTC.

Comments on this clonotype: A read error is likely, as this CDR3 ends without the conserved phenylalanine or tryptophan. V and J are TRBV28 and TRBJ1-1, with TRBD1 matching 9 bases. In germline, CDR1 is MDHEN, CDR2 SYDVKM. The V and J ends lost 8 bases and 10 bases, in that order; junction bases with no gene match: 8. The CDR3 has 12 residues. The CDR3 DNA sequence: TGTGCCAGCCACGGCCCGGGACAGGGAGCTTTCTGT. The encoded protein is CASHGPGQGAFC.

CDR3 sequence reads: CASSPWVTGVTDTQYF. In DNA, the CDR3 is TGTGCCAGCAGCCCCTGGGTGACAGGGGTCACAGATACGCAGTATTTT. The J gene is TRBJ2-3, the V gene TRBV7-2; 8 positions match TRBD1. J was trimmed by 2 bases and V by 5 bases; bases with no gene match: 9. Germline CDR1 reads SGHTA; CDR2 reads FQGNSA. CDR3 length: 16 residues.

This chain joins TRBV10-3 and TRBJ1-6; no firm D call. The CDR3 is made up of 15 amino acids. V was cut by 6 bases and J by 9 bases, with 18 bases left in between. In germline, CDR1 is ENHRY, CDR2 SYGVKD. Here the CDR3 reads CAISPDGARASPLHF. The CDR3 DNA reads TGTGCCATCAGCCCGGACGGAGCTAGAGCTTCACCCCTCCACTTT.

On this clonotype itself: A junction boundary mismatches the germline segment, possibly from a read error. The chain links TRBV9 to TRBJ1-2; no definite D call. This CDR3 spans 14 amino acids. Germline assignment: CDR1 SGDLS and CDR2 YYNGEE. CDR3: CARSVEGGVGGYTF. The CDR3 bases are TGTGCCAGAAGCGTAGAGGGAGGCGTGGGCGGCTACACCTTC.

This chain uses TRBV7-6 with TRBJ1-3; tentatively, D is TRBD1 (6 bases). Trimming left V 1 base short and J 0 bases short, with 10 bases between. Looked up from germline, CDR1 is SGHVS and CDR2 is FNYEAQ. The CDR3 extends over 16 amino acids. CDR3 sequence (DNA): TGTGCCAGCAGCTTAGGTTTGACAGGCTCTGGAAACACCATATATTTT. Translating it yields CASSLGLTGSGNTIYF.

The chain recombines TRBV28 with TRBJ2-5, with 7 bases aligning to TRBD1. The CDR3 has 13 residues. V was pared by 6 bases and J by 5 bases, with 6 bases of the junction left unmatched. The germline V gene encodes CDR1 MDHEN and CDR2 SYDVKM. The CDR3 protein is CASSNTGDETQYF. As DNA, the CDR3 is TGTGCCAGCAGCAACACAGGGGACGAGACCCAGTACTTC.

Worth noting for this clonotype: The CDR3 does not close with the conserved phenylalanine or tryptophan, likely indicating a read error. It is unclear where the CDR3 begins or ends on the DNA, so no DNA is shown, and the CDR3 is as TCRdb lists it. V is TRBV11-2 and J is TRBJ2-1. In germline, CDR1 is SGHAT, CDR2 FQNNGV. The CDR3 adds up to 12 amino acids, both ends counted. The CDR3 loop is CASSLLYNEQLL.

The chain has TRBV3-2 and TRBJ2-7; the DNA was not used to check the table's D call, TRBD1. TRBV3-2 is a listed pseudogene. The CDR3 runs 15 residues. CDR3 coding DNA: TGTGCCAGCAGCCACAAACCGGTCCCTACCTACGAGCAGTACTTC. Translation gives CASSHKPVPTYEQYF.

The rearrangement uses TRBV7-3 and TRBJ2-3; 9 nucleotides agree with TRBD1. CDR3 length: 17 amino acids. The V gene's germline CDR1 is SGHTA and CDR2 FQGTGA. Unmatched junction bases numbered 8, after V lost 2 bases and J lost 2 bases. The CDR3 DNA reads TGTGCCAGCAGCTTAGAGGTGACAGGGGGAGTCACAGATACGCAGTATTTT. This codes for CASSLEVTGGVTDTQYF.

The V gene is TRBV5-4, the J gene TRBJ2-2, with 8 bases lining up with TRBD1. The CDR3 totals 16 residues. Trimming cost V 4 bases and J 0 bases; bases outside gene matches: 5. The germline gives CDR1 SGHNT, CDR2 YYREEE (reference sequence). The CDR3 is CASSRDRSTNTGELFF. DNA for the CDR3: TGTGCCAGCAGCAGGGACAGGTCCACGAACACCGGGGAGCTGTTTTTT. Complete variable domain (other parts from reference TRBV5-4 and TRBJ2-2): ETGVTQSPTHLIKTRGQQVTLRCSSQSGHNTVSWYQQALGQGPQFIFQYYREEENGRGNFPPRFSGLQFPNYSSELNVNALELDDSALYLCASSRDRSTNTGELFFGEGSRLTVL.

This clonotype showed up just a few times. The chain recombines TRBV5-6 with TRBJ2-7; D is possibly TRBD1 (6 bases). The CDR3 sequence is 15 residues long. V was trimmed by 0 bases and J by 6 bases, leaving 16 bases between them. The V gene's germline CDR1 is SGHDT and CDR2 YYEEEE. CDR3 protein: CASSLEGTTSVEQYF. The CDR3 bases are TGTGCCAGCAGCTTGGAAGGGACAACGTCGGTCGAGCAGTACTTC.

Of note for this clonotype: This CDR3 fails to terminate in the conserved phenylalanine or tryptophan, so it likely reflects a read error. CDR3 nucleotides: TGTGCCAGCAGCCTAGGACAGGACTATGGCTACACCTGC. Translating gives CASSLGQDYGYTC. The chain uses TRBV7-2 and TRBJ1-2; 7 bases align to TRBD1. Germline values: CDR1 SGHTA, CDR2 FQGNSA. V dropped 5 bases and J dropped 3; count of bases not matched to a gene: 3. The CDR3 length is 13 residues.